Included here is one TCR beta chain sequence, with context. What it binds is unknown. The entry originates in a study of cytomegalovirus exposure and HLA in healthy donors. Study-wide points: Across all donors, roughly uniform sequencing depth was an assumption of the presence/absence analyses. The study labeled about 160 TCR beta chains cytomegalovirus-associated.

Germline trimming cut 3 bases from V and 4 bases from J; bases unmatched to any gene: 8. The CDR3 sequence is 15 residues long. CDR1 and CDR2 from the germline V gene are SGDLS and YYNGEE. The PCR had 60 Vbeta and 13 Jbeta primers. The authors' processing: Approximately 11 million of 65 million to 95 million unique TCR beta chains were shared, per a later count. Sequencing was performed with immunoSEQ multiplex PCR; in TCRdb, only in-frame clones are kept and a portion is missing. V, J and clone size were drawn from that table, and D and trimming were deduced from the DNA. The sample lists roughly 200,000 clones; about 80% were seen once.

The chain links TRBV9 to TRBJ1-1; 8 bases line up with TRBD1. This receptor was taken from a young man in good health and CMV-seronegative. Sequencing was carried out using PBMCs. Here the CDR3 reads CASSGGQGLSTEAFF. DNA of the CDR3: TGTGCCAGCAGCGGAGGACAGGGTTTGTCCACTGAAGCTTTCTTT.